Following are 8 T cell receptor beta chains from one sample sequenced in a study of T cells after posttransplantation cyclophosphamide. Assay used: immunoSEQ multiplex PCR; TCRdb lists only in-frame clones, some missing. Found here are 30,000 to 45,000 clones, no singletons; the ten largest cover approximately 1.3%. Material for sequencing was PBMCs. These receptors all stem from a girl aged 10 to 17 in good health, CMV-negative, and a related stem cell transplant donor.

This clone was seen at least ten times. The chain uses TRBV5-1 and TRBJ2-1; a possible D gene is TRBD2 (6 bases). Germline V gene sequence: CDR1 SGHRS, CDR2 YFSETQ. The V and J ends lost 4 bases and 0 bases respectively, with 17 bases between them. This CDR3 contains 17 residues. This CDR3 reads CASSTGGVGLSYNEQFF. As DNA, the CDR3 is TGCGCCAGCAGCACCGGGGGAGTAGGGCTCTCCTACAATGAGCAGTTCTTC.

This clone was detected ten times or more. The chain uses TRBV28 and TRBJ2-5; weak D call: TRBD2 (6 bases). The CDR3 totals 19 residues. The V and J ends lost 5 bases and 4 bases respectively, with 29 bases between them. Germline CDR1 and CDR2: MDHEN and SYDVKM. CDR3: CASSTSYVLAEVERETQYF. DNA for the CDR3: TGTGCCAGCAGTACCTCCTATGTCTTAGCGGAGGTTGAAAGAGAGACCCAGTACTTC.

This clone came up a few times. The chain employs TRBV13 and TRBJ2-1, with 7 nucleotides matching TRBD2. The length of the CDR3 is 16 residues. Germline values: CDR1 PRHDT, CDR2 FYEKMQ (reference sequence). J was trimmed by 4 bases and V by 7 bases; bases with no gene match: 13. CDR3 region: CASTQRGGSVYNEQFF. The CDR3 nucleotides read TGTGCCAGCACCCAGCGAGGCGGGAGTGTGTACAATGAGCAGTTCTTC.

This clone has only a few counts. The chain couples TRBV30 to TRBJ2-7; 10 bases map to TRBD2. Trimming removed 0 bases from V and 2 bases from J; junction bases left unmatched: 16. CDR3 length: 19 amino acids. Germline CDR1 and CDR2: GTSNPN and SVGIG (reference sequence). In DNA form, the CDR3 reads TGTGCCTGGAGTGTTCCAGCGACAACTAGCGGGAAAGGGGCCTACGAGCAGTACTTC. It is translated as CAWSVPATTSGKGAYEQYF.

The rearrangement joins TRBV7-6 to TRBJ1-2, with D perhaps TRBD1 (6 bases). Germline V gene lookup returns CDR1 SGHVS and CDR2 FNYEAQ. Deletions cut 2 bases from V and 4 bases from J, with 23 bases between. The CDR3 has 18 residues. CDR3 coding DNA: TGTGCCAGCAGCTTATTGGGTCATCGGCAGGGGAGTTGCTATGGCTACACCTTC. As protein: CASSLLGHRQGSCYGYTF.

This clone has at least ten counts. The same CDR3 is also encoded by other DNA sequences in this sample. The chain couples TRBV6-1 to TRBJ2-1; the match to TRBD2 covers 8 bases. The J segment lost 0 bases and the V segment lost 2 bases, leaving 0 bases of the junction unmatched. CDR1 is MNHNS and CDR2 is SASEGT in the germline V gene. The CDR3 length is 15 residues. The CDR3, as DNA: TGTGCCAGCAGTGAACTAGCGGGCTCCTACAATGAGCAGTTCTTC. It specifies CASSELAGSYNEQFF.

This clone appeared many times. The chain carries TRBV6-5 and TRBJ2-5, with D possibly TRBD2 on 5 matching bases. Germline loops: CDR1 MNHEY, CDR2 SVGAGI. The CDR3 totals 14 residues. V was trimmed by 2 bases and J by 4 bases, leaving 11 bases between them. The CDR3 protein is CASSYEGVAETQYF. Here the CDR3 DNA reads TGTGCCAGCAGTTACGAGGGAGTAGCAGAGACCCAGTACTTC.

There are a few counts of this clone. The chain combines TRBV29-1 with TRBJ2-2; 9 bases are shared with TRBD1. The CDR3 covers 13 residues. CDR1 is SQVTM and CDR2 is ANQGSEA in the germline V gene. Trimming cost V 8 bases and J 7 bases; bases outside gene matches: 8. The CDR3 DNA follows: TGCAGCACCAGGACAGGGGCGTTCGGGGAGCTGTTTTTT. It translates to CSTRTGAFGELFF.